This TCR beta chain was captured by sequencing in a study of blood T cell repertoires in COVID-19. As for the study in general: Samples representing acute and convalescent COVID-19 were sourced from the United States, Italy and Spain. Sources were T cells, B-cell-depleted T cells, or PBMCs; the material itself was cDNA or gDNA.

In the original workflow: Amplified reference gene primers provided the basis for estimating nucleated cell counts. Sequenced by immunoSEQ multiplex PCR; TCRdb stores in-frame clones only, minus some. The V and J calls and clone size come from that table; D and trimming were worked out from the DNA. The sample contains hundreds of thousands of clones, around 90% of which appear only once. This CDR3 is 16 amino acids long. This TCR came from a man between 70 and 80 years old with acute or convalescent COVID-19. This chain uses TRBV21-1 with TRBJ2-7; the tabulated D call, TRBD1, remains unverified against the DNA. TRBV21-1 has pseudogene status. The sample was peripheral blood. DNA of the CDR3: TGTGCCAGCAGCCCAAAAAAGGTGGACAGGACCTACGAGCAGTACTTC. Translation gives CASSPKKVDRTYEQYF.